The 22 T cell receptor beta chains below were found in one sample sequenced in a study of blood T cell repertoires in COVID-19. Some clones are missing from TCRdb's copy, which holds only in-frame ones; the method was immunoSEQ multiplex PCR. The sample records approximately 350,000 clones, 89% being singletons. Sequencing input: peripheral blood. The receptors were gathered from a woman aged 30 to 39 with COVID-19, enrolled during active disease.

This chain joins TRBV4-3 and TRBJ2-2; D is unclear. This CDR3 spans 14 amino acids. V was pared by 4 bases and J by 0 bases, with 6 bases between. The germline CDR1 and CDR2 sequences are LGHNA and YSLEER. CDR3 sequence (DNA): TGCGCCAGCAGCCTATCGGCGAACACCGGGGAGCTGTTTTTT. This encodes CASSLSANTGELFF.

In nucleotides, the CDR3 is TGTGCCAGTAGGTCGGGGGGAAACACCATATATTTT. Translation gives CASRSGGNTIYF. This chain connects TRBV19 to TRBJ1-3; D is unresolved. The CDR3 totals 12 residues. V was cut by 6 bases and J by 4 bases, with 7 bases left in between. The V gene's germline CDR1 is LNHDA and CDR2 SQIVND (reference sequence).

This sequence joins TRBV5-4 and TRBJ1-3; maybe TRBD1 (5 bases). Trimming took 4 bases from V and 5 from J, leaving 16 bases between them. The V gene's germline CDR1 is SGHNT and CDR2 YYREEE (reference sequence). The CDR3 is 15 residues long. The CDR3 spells CASSQQGVGRNTIYF. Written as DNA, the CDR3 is TGTGCCAGCAGCCAGCAGGGTGTAGGGCGAAACACCATATATTTT. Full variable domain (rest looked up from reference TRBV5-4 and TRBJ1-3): ETGVTQSPTHLIKTRGQQVTLRCSSQSGHNTVSWYQQALGQGPQFIFQYYREEENGRGNFPPRFSGLQFPNYSSELNVNALELDDSALYLCASSQQGVGRNTIYFGEGSWLTVV.

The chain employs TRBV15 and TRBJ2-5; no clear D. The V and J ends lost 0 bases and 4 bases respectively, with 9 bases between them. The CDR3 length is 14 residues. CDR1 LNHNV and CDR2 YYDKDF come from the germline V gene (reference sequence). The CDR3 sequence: CATSRDPGAETQYF. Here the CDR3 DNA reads TGTGCCACCAGCAGAGATCCAGGCGCAGAGACCCAGTACTTC.

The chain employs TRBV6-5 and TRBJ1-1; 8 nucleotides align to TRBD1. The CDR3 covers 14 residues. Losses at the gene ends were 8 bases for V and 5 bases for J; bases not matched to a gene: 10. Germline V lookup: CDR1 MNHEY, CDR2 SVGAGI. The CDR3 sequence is CASARTGTGTEAFF. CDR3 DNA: TGTGCCAGCGCTAGGACAGGGACGGGAACTGAAGCTTTCTTT.

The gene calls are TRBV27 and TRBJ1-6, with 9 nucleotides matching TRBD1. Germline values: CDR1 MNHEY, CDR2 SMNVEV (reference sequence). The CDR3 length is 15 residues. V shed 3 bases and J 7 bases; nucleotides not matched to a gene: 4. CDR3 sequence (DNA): TGTGCCAGCAGTTTCTGGACAGGGGTAAATTCACCCCTCCACTTT. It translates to CASSFWTGVNSPLHF.

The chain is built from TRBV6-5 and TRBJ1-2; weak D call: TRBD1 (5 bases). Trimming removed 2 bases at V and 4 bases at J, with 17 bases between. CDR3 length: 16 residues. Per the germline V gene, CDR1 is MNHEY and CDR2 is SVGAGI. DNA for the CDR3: TGTGCCAGCAGTTACCCCGGCAGGGAGCGGGCCTATGGCTACACCTTC. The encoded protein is CASSYPGRERAYGYTF.

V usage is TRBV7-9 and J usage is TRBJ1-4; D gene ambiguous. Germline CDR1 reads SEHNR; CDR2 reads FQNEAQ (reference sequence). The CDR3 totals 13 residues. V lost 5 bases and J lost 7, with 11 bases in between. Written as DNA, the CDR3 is TGTGCCAGCAGCCGCCCTGAGTTTGAAAAACTGTTTTTT. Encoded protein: CASSRPEFEKLFF.

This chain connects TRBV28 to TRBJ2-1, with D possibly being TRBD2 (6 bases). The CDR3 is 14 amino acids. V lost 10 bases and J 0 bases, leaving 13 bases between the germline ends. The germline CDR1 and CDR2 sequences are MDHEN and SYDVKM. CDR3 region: CATRGESSYNEQFF. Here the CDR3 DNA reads TGTGCCACTCGCGGGGAGAGCTCCTACAATGAGCAGTTCTTC.

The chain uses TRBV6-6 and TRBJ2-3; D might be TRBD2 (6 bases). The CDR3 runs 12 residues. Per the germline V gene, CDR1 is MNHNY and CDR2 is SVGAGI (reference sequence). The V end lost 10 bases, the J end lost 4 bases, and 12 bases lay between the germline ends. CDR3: CANGGFPDTQYF. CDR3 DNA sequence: TGTGCCAACGGGGGTTTCCCAGATACGCAGTATTTT.

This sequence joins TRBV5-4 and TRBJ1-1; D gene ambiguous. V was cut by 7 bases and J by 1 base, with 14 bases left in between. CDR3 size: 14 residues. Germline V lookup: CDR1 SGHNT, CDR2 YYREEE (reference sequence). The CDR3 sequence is CASLFLPRNTEAFF. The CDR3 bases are TGTGCCAGCCTCTTTCTCCCCCGGAACACTGAAGCTTTCTTT.

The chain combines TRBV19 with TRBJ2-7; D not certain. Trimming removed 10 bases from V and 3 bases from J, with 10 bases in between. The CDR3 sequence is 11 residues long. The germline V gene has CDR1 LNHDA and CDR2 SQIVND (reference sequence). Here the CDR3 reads CATQTIYEQYV. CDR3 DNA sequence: TGTGCCACACAAACAATCTACGAGCAGTACGTC.

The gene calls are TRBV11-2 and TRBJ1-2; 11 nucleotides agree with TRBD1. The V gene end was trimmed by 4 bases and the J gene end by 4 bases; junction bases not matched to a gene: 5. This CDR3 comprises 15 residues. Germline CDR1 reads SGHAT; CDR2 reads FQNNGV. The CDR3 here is CASSSGTGGAYGYTF. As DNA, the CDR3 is TGTGCCAGCAGCTCAGGGACAGGGGGAGCCTATGGCTACACCTTC. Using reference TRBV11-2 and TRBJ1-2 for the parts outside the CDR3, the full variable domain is EAGVAQSPRYKIIEKRQSVAFWCNPISGHATLYWYQQILGQGPKLLIQFQNNGVVDDSQLPKDRFSAERLKGVDSTLKIQPAKLEDSAVYLCASSSGTGGAYGYTFGSGTRLTVV.

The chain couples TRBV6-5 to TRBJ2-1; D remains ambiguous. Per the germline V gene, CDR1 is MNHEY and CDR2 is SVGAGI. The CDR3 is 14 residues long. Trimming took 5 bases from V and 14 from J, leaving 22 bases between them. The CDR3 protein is CASSLETATPREFF. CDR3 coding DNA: TGTGCCAGCAGTCTTGAAACGGCCACCCCTCGGGAGTTCTTC.

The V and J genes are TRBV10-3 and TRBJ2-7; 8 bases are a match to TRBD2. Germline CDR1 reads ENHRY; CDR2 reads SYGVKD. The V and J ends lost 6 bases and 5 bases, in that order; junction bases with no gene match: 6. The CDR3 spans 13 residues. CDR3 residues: CAIRGTSPDEQYF. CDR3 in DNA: TGTGCCATCAGGGGGACTAGTCCTGACGAGCAGTACTTC.

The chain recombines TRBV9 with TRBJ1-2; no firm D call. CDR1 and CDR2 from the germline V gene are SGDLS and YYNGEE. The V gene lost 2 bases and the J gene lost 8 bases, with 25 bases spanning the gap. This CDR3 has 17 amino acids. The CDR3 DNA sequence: TGTGCCAGCAGCGTGGATGATCAGTTACCCGGAGGTTGGGGCTACACCTTC. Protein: CASSVDDQLPGGWGYTF.

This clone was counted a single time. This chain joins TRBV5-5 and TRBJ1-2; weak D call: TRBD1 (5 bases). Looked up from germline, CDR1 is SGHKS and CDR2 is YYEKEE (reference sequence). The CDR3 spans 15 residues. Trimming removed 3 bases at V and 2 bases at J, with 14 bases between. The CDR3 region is CASSSRQLPNYGYTF. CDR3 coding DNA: TGTGCCAGCAGCTCTCGACAGCTTCCCAACTATGGCTACACCTTC.

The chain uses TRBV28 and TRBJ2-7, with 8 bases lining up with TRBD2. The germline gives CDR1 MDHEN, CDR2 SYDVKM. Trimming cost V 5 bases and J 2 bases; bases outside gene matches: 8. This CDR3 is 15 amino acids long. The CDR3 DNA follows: TGTGCCAGCAGTCCCATGGCGGGGGGACCCTACGAGCAGTACTTC. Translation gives CASSPMAGGPYEQYF.

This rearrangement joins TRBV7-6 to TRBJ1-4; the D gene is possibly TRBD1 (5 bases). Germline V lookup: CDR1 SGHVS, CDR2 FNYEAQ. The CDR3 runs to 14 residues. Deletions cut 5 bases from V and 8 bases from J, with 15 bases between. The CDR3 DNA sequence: TGTGCCAGCAGCCTCACCCAGGGAAAGGAAAAACTGTTTTTT. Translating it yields CASSLTQGKEKLFF.

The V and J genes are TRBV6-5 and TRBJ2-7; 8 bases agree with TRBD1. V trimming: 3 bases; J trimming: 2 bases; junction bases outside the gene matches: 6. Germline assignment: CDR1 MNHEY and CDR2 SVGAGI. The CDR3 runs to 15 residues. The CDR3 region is CASSYGTGRTYEQYF. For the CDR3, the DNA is TGTGCCAGCAGTTATGGGACAGGCAGAACCTACGAGCAGTACTTC.

CDR3 region: CASSPTGGQTGAGANVLTF. CDR3 coding DNA: TGCGCCAGCAGCCCGACAGGGGGACAGACAGGTGCTGGGGCCAACGTCCTGACTTTC. The chain recombines TRBV5-1 with TRBJ2-6; 9 bases line up with TRBD1. There are 19 residues in the CDR3. Germline CDR1 is SGHRS and CDR2 is YFSETQ. J lost 2 bases, V lost 4 bases, and 13 bases had no gene match.

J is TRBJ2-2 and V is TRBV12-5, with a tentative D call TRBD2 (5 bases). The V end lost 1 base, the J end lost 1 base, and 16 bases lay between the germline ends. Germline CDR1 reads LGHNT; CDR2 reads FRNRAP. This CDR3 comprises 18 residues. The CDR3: CASGLEAYGDWNTGELFF. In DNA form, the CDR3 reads TGTGCTAGTGGTTTGGAAGCTTACGGGGATTGGAACACCGGGGAGCTGTTTTTT.